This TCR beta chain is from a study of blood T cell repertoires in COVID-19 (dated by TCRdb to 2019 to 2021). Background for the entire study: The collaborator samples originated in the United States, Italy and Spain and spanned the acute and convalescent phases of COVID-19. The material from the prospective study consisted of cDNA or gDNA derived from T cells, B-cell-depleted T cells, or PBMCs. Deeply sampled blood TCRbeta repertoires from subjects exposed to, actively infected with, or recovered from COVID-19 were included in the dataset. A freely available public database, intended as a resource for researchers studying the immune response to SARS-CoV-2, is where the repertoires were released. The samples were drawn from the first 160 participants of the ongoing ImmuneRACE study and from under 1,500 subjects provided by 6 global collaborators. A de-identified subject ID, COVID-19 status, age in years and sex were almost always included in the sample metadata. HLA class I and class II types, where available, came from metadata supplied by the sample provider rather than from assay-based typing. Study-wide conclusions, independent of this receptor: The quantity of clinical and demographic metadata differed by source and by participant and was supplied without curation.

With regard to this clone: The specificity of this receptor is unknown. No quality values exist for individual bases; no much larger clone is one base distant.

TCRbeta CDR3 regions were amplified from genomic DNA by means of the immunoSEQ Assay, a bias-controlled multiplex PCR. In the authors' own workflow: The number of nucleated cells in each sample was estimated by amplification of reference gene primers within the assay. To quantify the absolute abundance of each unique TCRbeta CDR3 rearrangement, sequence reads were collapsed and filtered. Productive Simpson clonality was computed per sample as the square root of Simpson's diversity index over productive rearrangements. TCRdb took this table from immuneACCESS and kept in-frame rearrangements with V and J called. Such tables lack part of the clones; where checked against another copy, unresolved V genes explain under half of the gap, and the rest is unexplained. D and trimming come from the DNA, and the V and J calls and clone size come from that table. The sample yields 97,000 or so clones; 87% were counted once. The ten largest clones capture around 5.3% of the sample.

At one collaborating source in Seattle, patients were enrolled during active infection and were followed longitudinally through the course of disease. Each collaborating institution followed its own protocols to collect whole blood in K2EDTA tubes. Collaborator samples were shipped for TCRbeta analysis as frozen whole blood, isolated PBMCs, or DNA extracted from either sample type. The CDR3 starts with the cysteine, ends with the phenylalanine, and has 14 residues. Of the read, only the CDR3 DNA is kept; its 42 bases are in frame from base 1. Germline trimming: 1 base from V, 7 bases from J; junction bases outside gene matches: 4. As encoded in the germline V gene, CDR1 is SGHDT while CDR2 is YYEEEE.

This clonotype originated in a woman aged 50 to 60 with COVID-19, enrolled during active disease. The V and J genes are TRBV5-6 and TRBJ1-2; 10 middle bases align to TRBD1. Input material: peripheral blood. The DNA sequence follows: TGTGCCAGCAGCTTGTGGACAGGGGGTCTTGGCTACACCTTC. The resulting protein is CASSLWTGGLGYTF.